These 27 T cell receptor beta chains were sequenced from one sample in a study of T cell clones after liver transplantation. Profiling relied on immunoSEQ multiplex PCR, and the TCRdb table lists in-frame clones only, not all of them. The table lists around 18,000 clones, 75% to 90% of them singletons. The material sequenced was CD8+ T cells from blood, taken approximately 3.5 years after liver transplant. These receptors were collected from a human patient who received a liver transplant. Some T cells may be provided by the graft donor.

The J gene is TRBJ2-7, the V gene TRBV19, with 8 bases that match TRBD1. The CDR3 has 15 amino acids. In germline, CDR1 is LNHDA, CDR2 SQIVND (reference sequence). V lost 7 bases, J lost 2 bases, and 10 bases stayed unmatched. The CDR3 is CASTPTGAITYEQYF. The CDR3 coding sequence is TGTGCCAGTACCCCGACAGGGGCGATAACCTACGAGCAGTACTTC.

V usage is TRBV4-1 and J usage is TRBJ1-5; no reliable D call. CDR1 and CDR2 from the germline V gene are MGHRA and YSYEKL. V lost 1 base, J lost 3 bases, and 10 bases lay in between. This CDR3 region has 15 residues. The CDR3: CASSQGVGLNQPQHF. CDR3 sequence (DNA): TGCGCCAGCAGCCAAGGGGTAGGCCTCAATCAGCCCCAGCATTTT.

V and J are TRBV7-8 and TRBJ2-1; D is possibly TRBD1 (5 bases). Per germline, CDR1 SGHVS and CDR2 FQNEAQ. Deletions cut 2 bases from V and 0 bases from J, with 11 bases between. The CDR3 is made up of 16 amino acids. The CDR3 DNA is TGTGCCAGCAGCTTAAGTACAGGTTTCTCCTACAATGAGCAGTTCTTC. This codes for CASSLSTGFSYNEQFF.

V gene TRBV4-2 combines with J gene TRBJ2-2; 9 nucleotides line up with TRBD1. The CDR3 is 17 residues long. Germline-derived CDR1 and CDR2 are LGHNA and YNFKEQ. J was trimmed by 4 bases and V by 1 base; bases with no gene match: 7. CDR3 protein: CASSQGLRDRATGELFF. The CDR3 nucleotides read TGTGCCAGCAGCCAAGGTCTCCGGGACAGGGCCACCGGGGAGCTGTTTTTT.

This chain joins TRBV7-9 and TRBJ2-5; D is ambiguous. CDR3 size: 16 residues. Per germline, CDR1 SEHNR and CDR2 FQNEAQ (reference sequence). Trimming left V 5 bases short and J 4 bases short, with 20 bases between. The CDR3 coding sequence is TGTGCCAGCAGCGGGGTGCTTAAGGGCTCGTTAGAGACCCAGTACTTC. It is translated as CASSGVLKGSLETQYF.

The CDR3 DNA reads as TGCGCCAGCAGCTTGGAACCGGGCCTCCAAGAGACCCAGTACTTC. It translates to CASSLEPGLQETQYF. This chain connects TRBV5-1 to TRBJ2-5; D is unresolved. The CDR3 covers 15 residues. Germline V gives CDR1 SGHRS, CDR2 YFSETQ. The V and J ends lost 0 bases and 1 base respectively, with 10 bases between them.

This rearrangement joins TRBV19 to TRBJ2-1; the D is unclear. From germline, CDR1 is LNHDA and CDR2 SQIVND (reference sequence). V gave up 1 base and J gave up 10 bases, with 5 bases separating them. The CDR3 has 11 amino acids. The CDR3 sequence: CASSIGGEQFF. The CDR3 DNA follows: TGTGCCAGTAGTATAGGTGGGGAGCAGTTCTTC.

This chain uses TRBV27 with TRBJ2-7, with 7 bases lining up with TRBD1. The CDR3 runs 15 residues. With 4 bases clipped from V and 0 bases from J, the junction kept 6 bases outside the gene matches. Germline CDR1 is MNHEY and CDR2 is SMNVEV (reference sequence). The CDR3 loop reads CASSSLQGNSYEQYF. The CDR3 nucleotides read TGTGCCAGCAGTTCCTTACAGGGGAACTCCTACGAGCAGTACTTC.

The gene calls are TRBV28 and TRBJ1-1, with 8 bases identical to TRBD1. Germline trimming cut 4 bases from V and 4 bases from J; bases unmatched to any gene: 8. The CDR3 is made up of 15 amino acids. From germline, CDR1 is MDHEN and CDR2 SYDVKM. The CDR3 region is CASSYLTGVGTEAFF. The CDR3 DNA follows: TGTGCCAGCAGTTACCTGACAGGGGTGGGCACTGAAGCTTTCTTT.

This chain's CDR3 is CASSLTSTDTQYF. The CDR3 bases are TGTGCCAGTAGTTTGACGAGCACAGATACGCAGTATTTT. The rearrangement joins TRBV19 to TRBJ2-3, with no clear D. CDR1 and CDR2 from the germline V gene are LNHDA and SQIVND (reference sequence). The CDR3 covers 13 residues. V shed 5 bases and J shed 0 bases, with 6 bases lying between them.

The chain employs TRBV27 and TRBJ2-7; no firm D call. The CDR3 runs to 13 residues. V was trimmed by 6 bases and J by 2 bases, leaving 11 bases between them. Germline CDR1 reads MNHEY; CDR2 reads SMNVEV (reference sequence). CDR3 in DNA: TGTGCCAGCAGCCTTCGTGGGCCCTACGAGCAGTACTTC. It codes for CASSLRGPYEQYF.

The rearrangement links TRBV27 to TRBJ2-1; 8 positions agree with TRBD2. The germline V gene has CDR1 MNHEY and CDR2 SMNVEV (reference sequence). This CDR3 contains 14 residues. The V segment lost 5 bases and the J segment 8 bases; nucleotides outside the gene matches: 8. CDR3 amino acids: CASSLGLEGDEQFF. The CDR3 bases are TGTGCCAGCAGTCTGGGACTAGAAGGAGATGAGCAGTTCTTC.

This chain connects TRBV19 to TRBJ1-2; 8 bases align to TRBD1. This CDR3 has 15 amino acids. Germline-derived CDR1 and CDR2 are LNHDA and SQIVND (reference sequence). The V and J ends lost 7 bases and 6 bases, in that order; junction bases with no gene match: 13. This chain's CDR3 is CASTIGTGPVNGYTF. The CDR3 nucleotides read TGTGCCAGTACCATTGGGACAGGCCCAGTGAATGGCTACACCTTC.

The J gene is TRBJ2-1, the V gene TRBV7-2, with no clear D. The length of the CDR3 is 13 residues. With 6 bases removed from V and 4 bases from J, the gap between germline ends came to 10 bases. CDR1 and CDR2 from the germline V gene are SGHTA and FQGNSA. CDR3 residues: CASRSLGYNEQFF. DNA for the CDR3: TGTGCCAGCAGGTCCCTAGGATACAATGAGCAGTTCTTC.

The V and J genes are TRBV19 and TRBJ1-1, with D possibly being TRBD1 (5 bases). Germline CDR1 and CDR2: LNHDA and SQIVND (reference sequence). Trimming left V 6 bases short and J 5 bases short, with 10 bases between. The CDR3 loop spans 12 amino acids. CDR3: CASRLGVTEAFF. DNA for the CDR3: TGTGCCAGTAGGCTAGGGGTGACTGAAGCTTTCTTT.

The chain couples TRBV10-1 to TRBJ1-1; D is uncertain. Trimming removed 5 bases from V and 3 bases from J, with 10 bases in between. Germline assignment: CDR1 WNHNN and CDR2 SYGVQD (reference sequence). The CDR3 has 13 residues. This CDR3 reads CASSTRRDTEAFF. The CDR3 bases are TGCGCCAGCAGTACCCGCCGGGACACTGAAGCTTTCTTT.

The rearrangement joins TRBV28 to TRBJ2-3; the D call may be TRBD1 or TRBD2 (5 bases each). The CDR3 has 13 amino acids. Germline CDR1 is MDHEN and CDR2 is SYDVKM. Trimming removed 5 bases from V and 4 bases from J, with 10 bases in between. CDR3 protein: CASSGGASDTQYF. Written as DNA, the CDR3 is TGTGCCAGCAGTGGGGGAGCCTCAGATACGCAGTATTTT.

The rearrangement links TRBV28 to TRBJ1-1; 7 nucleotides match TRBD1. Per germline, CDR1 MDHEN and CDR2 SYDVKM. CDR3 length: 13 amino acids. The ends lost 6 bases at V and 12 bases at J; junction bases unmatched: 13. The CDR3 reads CASRPGTATRSFF. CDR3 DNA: TGTGCCAGCAGGCCCGGGACAGCCACAAGGTCTTTCTTT.

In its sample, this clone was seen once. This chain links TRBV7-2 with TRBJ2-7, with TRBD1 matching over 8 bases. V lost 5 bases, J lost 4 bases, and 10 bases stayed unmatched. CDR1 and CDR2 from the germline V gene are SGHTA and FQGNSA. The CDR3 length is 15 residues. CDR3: CASSHPSGDRYEQYF. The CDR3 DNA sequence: TGTGCCAGCAGCCACCCCTCGGGGGACAGGTACGAGCAGTACTTC.

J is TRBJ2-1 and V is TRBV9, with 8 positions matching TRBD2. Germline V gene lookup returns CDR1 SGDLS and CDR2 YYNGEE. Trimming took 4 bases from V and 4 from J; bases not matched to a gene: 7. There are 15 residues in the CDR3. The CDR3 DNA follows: TGTGCCAGCAGCCAGAGCGGGAGAGGGTACAATGAGCAGTTCTTC. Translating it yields CASSQSGRGYNEQFF.

CDR3 protein: CASSMSTEQYF. CDR3 bases: TGTGCCAGCAGCATGTCTACGGAGCAGTACTTC. The rearrangement joins TRBV5-6 to TRBJ2-7; no firm D call. Trimming removed 4 bases from V and 7 bases from J, with 9 bases in between. CDR3 length: 11 amino acids. CDR1 is SGHDT, CDR2 YYEEEE, per germline.

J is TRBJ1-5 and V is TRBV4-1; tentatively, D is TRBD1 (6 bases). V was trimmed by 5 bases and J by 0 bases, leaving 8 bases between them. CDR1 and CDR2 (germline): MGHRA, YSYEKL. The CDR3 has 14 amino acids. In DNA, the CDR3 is TGCGCCAGCAGCTGGGACATTAGCAATCAGCCCCAGCATTTT. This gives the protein CASSWDISNQPQHF.

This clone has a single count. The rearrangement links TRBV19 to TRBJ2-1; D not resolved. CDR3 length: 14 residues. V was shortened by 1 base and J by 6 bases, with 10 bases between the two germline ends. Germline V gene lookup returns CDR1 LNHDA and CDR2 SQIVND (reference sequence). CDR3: CASSIVSGSNEQFF. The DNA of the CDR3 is TGTGCCAGTAGTATAGTGTCAGGTTCCAATGAGCAGTTCTTC.

In nucleotides, the CDR3 is TGTGCCATCAGTGATACAGGGAGTACTGAAGCTTTCTTT. This gives the protein CAISDTGSTEAFF. The chain recombines TRBV10-3 with TRBJ1-1; tentative D call: TRBD1 (6 bases). Trimming left V 3 bases short and J 5 bases short, with 10 bases between. CDR3 size: 13 residues. Germline CDR1 and CDR2: ENHRY and SYGVKD.

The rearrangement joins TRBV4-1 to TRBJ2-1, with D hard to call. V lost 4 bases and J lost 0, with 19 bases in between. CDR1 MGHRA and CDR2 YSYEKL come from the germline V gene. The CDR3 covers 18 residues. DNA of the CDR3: TGCGCCAGCAGCCCTTCCACCCCGGCTACTGCCTCCTACAATGAGCAGTTCTTC. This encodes CASSPSTPATASYNEQFF.

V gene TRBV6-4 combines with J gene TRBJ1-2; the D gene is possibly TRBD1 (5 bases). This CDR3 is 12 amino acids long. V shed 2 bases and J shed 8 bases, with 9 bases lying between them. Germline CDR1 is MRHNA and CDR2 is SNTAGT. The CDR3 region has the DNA TGTGCCAGCAGTGACCCTCCAGGGGGCTACACCTTC. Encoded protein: CASSDPPGGYTF.

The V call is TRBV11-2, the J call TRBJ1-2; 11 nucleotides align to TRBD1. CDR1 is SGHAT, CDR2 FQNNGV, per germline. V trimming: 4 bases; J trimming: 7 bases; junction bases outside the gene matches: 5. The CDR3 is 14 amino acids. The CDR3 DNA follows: TGTGCCAGCAGCTCCGGGACAGGGGGTGGTGGCTACACCTTC. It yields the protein CASSSGTGGGGYTF.